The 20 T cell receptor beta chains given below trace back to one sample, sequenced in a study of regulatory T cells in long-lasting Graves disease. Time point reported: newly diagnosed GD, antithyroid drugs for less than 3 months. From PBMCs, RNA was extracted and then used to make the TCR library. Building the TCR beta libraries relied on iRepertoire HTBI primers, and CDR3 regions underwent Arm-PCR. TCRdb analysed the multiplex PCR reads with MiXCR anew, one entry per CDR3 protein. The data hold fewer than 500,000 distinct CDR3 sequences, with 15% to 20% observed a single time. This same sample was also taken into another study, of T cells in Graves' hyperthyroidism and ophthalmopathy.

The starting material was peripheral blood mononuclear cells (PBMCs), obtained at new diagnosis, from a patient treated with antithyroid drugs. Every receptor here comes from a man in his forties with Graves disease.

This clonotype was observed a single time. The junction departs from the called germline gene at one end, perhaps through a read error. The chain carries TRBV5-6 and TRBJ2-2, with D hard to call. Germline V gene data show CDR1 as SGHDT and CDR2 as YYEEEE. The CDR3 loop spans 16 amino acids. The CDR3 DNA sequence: TGTGCAAGCAGCCTAAGGTTTCTCTCAAACACCGGGGAGCTGTTTTTT. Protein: CASSLRFLSNTGELFF.

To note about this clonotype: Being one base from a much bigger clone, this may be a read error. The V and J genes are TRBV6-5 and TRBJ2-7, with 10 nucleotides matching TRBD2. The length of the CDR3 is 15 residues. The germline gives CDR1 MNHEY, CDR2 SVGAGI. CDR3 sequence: CASSYTSGISYGQYF. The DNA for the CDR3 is TGTGCCAGCAGTTACACTAGCGGGATCTCCTACGGGCAGTACTTC.

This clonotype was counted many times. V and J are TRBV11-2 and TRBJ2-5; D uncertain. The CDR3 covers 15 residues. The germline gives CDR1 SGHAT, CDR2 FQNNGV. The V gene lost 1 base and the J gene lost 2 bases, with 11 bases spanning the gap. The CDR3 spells CASSLGGRTQETQYF. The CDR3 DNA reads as TGTGCCAGCAGCTTAGGAGGACGAACGCAAGAGACCCAGTACTTC.

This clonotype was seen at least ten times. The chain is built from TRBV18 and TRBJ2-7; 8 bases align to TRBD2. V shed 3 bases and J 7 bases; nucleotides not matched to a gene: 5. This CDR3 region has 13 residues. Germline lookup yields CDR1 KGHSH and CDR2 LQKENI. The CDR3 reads CASSPTVAGEQYF. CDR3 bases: TGTGCCAGCTCACCGACCGTAGCGGGAGAGCAGTACTTC.

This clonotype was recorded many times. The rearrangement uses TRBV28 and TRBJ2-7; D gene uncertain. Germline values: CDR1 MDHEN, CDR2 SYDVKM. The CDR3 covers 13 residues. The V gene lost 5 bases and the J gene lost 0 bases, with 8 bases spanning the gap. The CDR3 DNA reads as TGTGCCAGCAGTATGGGCAGCTCCTACGAGCAGTACTTC. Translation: CASSMGSSYEQYF.

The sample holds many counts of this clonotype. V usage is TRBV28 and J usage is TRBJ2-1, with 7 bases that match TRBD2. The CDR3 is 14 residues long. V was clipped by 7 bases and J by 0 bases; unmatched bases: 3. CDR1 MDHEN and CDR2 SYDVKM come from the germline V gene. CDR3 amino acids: CASNREVSYNEQFF. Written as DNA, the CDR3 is TGTGCCAGCAACCGGGAGGTCTCCTACAATGAGCAGTTCTTC.

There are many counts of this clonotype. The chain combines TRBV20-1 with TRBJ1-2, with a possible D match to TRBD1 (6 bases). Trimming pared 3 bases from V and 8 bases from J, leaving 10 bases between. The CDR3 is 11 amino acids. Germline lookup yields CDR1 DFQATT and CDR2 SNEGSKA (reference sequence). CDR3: CSASDRIGYTF. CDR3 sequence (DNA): TGCAGTGCTAGCGACAGGATCGGCTACACCTTC.

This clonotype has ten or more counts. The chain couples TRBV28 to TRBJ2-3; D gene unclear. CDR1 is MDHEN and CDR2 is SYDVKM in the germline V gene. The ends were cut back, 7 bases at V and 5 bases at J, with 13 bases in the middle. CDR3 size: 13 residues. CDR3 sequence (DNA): TGTGCCAGCAAACTCGGCTTAGTAGATACGCAGTATTTT. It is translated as CASKLGLVDTQYF.

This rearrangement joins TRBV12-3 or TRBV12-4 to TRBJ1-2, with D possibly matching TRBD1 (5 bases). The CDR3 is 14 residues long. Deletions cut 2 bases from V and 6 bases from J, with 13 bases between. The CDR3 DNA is TGTGCCAGCAGTTTATTGAGGGGCCAGAATGGCTACACCTTC. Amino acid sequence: CASSLLRGQNGYTF.

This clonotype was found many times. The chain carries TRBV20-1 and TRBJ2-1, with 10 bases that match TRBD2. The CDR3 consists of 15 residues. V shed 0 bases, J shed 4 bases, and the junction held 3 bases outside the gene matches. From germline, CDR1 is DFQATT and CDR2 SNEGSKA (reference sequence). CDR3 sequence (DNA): TGCAGTGCTAGAGATAAACTAGCGGGATACAATGAGCAGTTCTTC. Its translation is CSARDKLAGYNEQFF.

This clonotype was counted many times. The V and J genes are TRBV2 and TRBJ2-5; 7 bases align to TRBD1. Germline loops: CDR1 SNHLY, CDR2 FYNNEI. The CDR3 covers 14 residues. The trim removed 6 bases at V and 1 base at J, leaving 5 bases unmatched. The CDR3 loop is CASSQTGAQETQYF. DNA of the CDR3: TGTGCCAGCAGCCAAACAGGGGCCCAAGAGACCCAGTACTTC.

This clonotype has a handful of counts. The CDR3 DNA reads TGCAGTGCTTCACAGGGGGGTCAGCCCCAGCATTTT. This codes for CSASQGGQPQHF. The V call is TRBV20-1, the J call TRBJ1-5, with 8 nucleotides matching TRBD1. Germline trimming cut 5 bases from V and 6 bases from J; bases unmatched to any gene: 3. CDR1 DFQATT and CDR2 SNEGSKA come from the germline V gene (reference sequence). CDR3 length equals 12 residues.

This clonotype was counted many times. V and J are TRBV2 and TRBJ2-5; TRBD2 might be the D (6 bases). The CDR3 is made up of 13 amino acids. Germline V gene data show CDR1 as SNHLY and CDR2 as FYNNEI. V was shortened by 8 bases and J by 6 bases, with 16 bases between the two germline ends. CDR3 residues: CASAGTPGKTQYF. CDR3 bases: TGTGCCAGCGCCGGGACTCCCGGAAAGACCCAGTACTTC.

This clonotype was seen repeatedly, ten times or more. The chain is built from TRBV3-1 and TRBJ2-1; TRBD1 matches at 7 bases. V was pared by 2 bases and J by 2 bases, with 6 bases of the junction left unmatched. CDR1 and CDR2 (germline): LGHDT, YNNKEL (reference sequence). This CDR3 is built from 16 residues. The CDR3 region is CASSQRTGRPYNEQFF. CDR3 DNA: TGTGCCAGCAGCCAAAGGACAGGACGACCCTACAATGAGCAGTTCTTC.

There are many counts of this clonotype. The CDR3 spells CASSELRSNQPQHF. For the CDR3, the DNA is TGTGCCAGCAGTGAGTTAAGAAGCAATCAGCCCCAGCATTTT. The chain has TRBV2 and TRBJ1-5, with no clear D. V was clipped by 3 bases and J by 1 base, with 7 bases between them. The CDR3 covers 14 residues. Germline V CDR1 and CDR2: SNHLY, FYNNEI.

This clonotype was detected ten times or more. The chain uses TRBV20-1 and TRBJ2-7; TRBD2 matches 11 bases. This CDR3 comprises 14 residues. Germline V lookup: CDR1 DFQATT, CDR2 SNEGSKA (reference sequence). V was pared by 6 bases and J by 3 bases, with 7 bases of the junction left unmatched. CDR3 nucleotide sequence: TGCAGTGCGGCACTAGCGGGAGCGGACTACGAGCAGTACTTC. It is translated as CSAALAGADYEQYF.

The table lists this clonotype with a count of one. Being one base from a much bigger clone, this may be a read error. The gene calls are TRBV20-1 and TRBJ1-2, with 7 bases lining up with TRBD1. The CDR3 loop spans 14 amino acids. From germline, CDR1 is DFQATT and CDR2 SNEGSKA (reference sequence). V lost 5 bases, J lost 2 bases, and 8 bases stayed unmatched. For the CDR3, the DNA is TGCAGTGCTGGAGCGGCAGGGGGGAACTATGGCTACACCTTC. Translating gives CSAGAAGGNYGYTF.

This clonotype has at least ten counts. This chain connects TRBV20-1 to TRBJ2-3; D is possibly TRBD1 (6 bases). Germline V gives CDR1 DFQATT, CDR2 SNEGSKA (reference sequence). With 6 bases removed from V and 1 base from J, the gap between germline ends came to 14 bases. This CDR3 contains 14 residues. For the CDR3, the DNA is TGCAGTGCAAGAACAGGGTTGGGCACAGATACGCAGTATTTT. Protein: CSARTGLGTDTQYF.

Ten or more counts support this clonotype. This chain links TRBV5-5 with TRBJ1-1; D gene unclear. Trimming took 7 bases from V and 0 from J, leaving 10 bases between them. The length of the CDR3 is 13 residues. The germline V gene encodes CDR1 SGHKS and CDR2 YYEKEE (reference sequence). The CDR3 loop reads CASGEALNTEAFF. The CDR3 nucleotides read TGTGCCAGCGGGGAGGCATTGAACACTGAAGCTTTCTTT. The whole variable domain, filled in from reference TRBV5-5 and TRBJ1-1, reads DAGVTQSPTHLIKTRGQQVTLRCSPISGHKSVSWYQQVLGQGPQFIFQYYEKEERGRGNFPDRFSARQFPNYSSELNVNALLLGDSALYLCASGEALNTEAFFGQGTRLTVV.

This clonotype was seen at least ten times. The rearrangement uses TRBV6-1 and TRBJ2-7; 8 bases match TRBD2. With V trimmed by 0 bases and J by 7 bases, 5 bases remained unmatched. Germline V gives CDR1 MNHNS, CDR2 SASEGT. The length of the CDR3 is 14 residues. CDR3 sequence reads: CASSEAGTSREQYF. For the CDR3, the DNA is TGTGCCAGCAGTGAAGCCGGGACTAGTCGTGAGCAGTACTTC.